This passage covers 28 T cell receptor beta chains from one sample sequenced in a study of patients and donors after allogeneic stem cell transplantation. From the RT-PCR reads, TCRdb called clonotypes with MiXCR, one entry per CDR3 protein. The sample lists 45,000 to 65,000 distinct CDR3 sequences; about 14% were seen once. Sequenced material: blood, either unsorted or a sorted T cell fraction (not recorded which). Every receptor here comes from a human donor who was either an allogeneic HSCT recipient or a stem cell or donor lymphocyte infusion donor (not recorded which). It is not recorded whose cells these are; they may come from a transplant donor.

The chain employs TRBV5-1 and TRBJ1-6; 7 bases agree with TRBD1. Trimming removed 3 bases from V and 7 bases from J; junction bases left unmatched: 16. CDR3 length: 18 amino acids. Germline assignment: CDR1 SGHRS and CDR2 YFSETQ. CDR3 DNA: TGCGCCAGCAGCTCCGGGACAGTGCCCACTCTGCGAAATTCACCCCTCCACTTT. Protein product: CASSSGTVPTLRNSPLHF.

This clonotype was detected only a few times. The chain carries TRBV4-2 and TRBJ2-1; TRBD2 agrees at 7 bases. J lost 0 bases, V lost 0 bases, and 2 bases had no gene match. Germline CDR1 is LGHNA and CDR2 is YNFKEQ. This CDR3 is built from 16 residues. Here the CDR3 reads CASSQDWGGSYNEQFF. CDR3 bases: TGTGCCAGCAGCCAAGATTGGGGGGGCTCCTACAATGAGCAGTTCTTC.

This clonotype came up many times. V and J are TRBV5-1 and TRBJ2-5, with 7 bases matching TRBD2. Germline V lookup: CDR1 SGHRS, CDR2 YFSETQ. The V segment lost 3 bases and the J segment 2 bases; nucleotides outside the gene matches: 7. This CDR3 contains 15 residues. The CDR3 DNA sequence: TGCGCCAGCAGCTCACGGGACTACCGACAAGAGACCCAGTACTTC. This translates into CASSSRDYRQETQYF.

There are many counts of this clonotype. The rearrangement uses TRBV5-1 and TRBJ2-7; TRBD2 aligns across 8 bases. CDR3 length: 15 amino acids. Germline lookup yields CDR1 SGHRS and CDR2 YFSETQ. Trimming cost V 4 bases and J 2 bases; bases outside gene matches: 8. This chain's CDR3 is CASSGLAGLTYEQYF. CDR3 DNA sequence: TGCGCCAGCAGCGGGCTAGCGGGCTTAACCTACGAGCAGTACTTC.

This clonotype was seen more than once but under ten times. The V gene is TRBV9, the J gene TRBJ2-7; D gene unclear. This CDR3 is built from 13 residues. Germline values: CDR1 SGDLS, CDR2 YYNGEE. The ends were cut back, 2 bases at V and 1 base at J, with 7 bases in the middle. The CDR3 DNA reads TGTGCCAGCAGCGTGGGGTCGTCCTACGAGCAGTACTTC. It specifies CASSVGSSYEQYF.

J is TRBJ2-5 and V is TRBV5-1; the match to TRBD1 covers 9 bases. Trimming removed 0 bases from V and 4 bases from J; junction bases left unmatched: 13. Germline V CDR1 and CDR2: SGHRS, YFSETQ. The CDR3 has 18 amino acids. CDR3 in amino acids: CASSLVTQYGQGPETQYF. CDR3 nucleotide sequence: TGCGCCAGCAGCTTGGTCACCCAATACGGACAGGGGCCAGAGACCCAGTACTTC. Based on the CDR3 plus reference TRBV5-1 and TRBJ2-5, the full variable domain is KAGVTQTPRYLIKTRGQQVTLSCSPISGHRSVSWYQQTPGQGLQFLFEYFSETQRNKGNFPGRFSGRQFSNSRSEMNVSTLELGDSALYLCASSLVTQYGQGPETQYFGPGTRLLVL.

CDR3 nucleotides: TGTGCCAGCTCACCATTCCCAGAAGGGGCTTTACTCTACGAGCAGTACTTC. Amino acids: CASSPFPEGALLYEQYF. The chain joins TRBV18 to TRBJ2-7, with D perhaps TRBD1 (5 bases). The CDR3 loop spans 17 amino acids. Germline CDR1 KGHSH, CDR2 LQKENI. Deletions cut 2 bases from V and 3 bases from J, with 20 bases between.

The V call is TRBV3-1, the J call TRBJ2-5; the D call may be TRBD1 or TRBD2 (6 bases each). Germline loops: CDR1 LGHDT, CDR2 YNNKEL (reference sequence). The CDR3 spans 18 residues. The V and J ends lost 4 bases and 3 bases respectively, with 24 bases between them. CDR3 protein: CASSRGTPRPQGEETQYF. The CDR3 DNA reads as TGTGCCAGCAGCCGCGGGACACCCAGACCCCAGGGTGAAGAGACCCAGTACTTC.

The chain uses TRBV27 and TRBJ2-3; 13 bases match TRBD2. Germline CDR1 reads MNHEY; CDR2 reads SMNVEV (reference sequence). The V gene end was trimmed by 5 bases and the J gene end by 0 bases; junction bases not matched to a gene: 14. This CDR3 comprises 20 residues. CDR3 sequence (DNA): TGTGCCAGCAGTCCCCAAGGGTACGGGACTAGCGGGACTAGCACAGATACGCAGTATTTT. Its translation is CASSPQGYGTSGTSTDTQYF.

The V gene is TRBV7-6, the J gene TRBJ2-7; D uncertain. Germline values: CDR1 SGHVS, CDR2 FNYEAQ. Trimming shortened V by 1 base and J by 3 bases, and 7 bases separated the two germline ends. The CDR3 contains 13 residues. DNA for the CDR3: TGTGCCAGCAGCTTAGGTACCTTCTACGAGCAGTACTTC. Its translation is CASSLGTFYEQYF.

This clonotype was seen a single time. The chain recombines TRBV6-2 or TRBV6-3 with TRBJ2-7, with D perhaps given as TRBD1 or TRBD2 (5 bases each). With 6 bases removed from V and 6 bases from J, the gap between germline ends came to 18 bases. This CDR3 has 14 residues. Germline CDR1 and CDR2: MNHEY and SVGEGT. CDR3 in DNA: TGTGCCAGCAGCCTCGCCGGGACCACTACCGAGCAGTACTTC. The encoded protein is CASSLAGTTTEQYF.

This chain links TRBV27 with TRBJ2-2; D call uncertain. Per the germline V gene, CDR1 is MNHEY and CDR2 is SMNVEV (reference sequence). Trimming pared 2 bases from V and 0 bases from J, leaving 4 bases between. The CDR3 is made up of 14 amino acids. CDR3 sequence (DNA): TGTGCCAGCAGTTTAGGGGCGAACACCGGGGAGCTGTTTTTT. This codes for CASSLGANTGELFF.

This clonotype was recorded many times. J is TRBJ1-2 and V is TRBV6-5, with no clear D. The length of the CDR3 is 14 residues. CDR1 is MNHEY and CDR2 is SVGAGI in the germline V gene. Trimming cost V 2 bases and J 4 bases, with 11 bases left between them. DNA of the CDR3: TGTGCCAGCAGTTACATCGGGTCCTTCTATGGCTACACCTTC. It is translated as CASSYIGSFYGYTF.

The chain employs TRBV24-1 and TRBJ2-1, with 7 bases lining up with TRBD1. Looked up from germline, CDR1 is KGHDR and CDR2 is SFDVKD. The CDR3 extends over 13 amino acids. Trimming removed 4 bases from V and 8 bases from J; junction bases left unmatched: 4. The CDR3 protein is CATSELGGYEQFF. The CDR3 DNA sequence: TGTGCCACCAGTGAGCTAGGGGGCTATGAGCAGTTCTTC.

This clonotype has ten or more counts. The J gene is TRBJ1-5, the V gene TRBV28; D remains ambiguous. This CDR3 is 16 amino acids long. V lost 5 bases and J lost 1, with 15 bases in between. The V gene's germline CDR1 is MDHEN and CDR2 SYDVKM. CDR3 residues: CASSARVGRSNQPQHF. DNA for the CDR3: TGTGCCAGCAGTGCCCGGGTAGGGAGGAGCAATCAGCCCCAGCATTTT.

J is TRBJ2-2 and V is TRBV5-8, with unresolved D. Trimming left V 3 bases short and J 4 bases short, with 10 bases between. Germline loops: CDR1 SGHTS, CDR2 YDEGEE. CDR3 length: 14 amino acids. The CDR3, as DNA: TGTGCCAGCAGCTCCATACTTGGCACCGGGGAGCTGTTTTTT. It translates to CASSSILGTGELFF.

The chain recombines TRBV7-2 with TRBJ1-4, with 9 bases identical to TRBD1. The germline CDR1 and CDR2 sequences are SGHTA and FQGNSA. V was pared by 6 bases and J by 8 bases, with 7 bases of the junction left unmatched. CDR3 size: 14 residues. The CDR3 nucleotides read TGTGCCAGCAGTTTGGGACAGGGAGAGGAAAAACTGTTTTTT. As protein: CASSLGQGEEKLFF. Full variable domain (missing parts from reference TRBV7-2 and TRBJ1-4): GAGVSQSPSNKVTEKGKDVELRCDPISGHTALYWYRQSLGQGLEFLIYFQGNSAPDKSGLPSDRFSAERTGGSVSTLTIQRTQQEDSAVYLCASSLGQGEEKLFFGSGTQLSVL.

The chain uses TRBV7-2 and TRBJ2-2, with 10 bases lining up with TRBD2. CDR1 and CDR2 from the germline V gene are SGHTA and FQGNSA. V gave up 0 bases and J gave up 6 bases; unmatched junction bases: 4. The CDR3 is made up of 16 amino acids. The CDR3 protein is CASSLAALAGSGELFF. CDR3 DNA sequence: TGTGCCAGCAGCTTAGCAGCACTAGCGGGATCCGGGGAGCTGTTTTTT.

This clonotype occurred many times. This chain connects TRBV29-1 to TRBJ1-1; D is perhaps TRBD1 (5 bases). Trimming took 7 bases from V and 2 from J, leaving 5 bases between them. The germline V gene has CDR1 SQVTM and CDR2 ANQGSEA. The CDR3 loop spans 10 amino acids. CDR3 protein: CSGGNTEAFF. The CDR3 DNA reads TGCAGCGGGGGCAACACTGAAGCTTTCTTT.

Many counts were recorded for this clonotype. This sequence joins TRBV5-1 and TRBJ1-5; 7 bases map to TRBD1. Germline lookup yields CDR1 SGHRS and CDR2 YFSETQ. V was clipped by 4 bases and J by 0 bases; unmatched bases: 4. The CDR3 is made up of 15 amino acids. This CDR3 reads CASSIGTVSNQPQHF. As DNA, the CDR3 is TGCGCCAGCAGCATCGGGACAGTTAGCAATCAGCCCCAGCATTTT.

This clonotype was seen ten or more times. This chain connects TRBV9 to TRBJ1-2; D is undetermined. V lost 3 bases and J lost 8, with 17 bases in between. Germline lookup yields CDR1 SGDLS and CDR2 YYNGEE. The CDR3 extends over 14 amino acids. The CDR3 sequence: CASSGHPEGGGYTF. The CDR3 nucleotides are TGTGCCAGCAGCGGCCACCCCGAGGGAGGCGGCTACACCTTC. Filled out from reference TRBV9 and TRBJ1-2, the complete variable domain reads DSGVTQTPKHLITATGQRVTLRCSPRSGDLSVYWYQQSLDQGLQFLIQYYNGEERAKGNILERFSAQQFPDLHSELNLSSLELGDSALYFCASSGHPEGGGYTFGSGTRLTVV.

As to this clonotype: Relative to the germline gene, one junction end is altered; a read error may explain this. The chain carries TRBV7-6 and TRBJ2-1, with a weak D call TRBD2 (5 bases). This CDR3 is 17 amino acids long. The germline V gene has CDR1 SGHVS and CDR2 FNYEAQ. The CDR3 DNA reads TGTGCCAGCAGTTTAGGACTGGAAGGTTTCTTTTACAATGAGCAGTTCTTC. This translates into CASSLGLEGFFYNEQFF. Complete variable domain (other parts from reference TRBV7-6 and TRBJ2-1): GAGVSQSPRYKVTKRGQDVALRCDPISGHVSLYWYRQALGQGPEFLTYFNYEAQQDKSGLPNDRFSAERPEGSISTLTIQRTEQRDSAMYRCASSLGLEGFFYNEQFFGPGTRLTVL.

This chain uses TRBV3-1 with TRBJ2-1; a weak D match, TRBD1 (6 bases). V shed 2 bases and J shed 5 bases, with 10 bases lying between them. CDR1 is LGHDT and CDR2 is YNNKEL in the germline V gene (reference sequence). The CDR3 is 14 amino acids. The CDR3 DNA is TGTGCCAGCAGCCAATACGCAGGGGACAATGAGCAGTTCTTC. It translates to CASSQYAGDNEQFF.

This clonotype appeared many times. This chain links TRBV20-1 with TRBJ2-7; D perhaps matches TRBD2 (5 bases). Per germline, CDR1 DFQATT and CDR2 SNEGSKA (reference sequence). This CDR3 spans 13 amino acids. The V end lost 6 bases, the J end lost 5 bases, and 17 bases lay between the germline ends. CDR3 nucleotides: TGCAGTGCAACACGGGAAAGGTTTAACGAGCAGTACTTC. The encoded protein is CSATRERFNEQYF.

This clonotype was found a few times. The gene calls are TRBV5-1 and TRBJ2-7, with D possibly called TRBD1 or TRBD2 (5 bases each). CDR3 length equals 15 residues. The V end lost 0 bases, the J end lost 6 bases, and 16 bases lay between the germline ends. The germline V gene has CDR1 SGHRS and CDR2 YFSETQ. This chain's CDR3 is CASSLAQGEWPEQYF. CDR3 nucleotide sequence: TGCGCCAGCAGCTTGGCGCAGGGAGAATGGCCCGAGCAGTACTTC.

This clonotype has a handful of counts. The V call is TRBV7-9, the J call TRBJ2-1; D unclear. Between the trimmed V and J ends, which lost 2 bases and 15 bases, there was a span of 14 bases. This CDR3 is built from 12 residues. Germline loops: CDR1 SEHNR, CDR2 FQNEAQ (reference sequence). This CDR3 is CASSLFPEKGFF. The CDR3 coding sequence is TGTGCCAGCAGCTTATTTCCGGAGAAGGGGTTCTTC. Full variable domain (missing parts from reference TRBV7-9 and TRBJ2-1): DTGVSQNPRHKITKRGQNVTFRCDPISEHNRLYWYRQTLGQGPEFLTYFQNEAQLEKSRLLSDRFSAERPKGSFSTLEIQRTEQGDSAMYLCASSLFPEKGFFGPGTRLTVL.

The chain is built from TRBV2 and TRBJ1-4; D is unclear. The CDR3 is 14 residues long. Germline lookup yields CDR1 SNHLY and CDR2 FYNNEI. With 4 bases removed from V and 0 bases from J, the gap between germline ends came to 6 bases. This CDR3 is CASSGAATNEKLFF. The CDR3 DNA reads TGTGCCAGCAGTGGAGCTGCAACTAATGAAAAACTGTTTTTT.

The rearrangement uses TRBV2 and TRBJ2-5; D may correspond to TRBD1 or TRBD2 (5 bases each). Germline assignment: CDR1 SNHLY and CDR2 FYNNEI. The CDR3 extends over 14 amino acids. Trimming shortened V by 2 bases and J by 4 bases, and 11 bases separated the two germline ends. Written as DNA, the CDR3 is TGTGCCAGCAGTGAATTCTCGGGGCCAGAGACCCAGTACTTC. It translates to CASSEFSGPETQYF.